This TCR beta chain was observed in a study of T-cell reconstitution after alpha-beta-depleted transplantation in children (dated by TCRdb to 2016 to 2017). The study in broad terms: The study quantitatively tracked T-cell immune reconstitution after TCRalphabeta/CD19-depleted allogeneic hematopoietic cell transplantation in children using TCR repertoire profiling.

This clonotype was recorded many times. There is no known antigen for this receptor. Per-base quality was not reported, and no clone a single base away is much larger than it. Libraries were made using PCR. The data were produced on an Illumina HiSeq 2500. To normalize quantification of the TCRbeta repertoire, the TCR libraries were built with molecular barcoding that relied on unique molecular identifiers. Starting from the raw public reads, TCRdb applied fastp trimming at Q25, assembled clones with MiXCR and retained in-frame beta chains. Entries are consolidated by CDR3 protein sequence, retaining the most common genes and DNA. For this sample there are 230,000 or so distinct CDR3 sequences; about 11% appear just once. The top ten constitute 2% to 3% of the sample. CDR1 and CDR2 are drawn from the germline V gene: MDHEN, SYDVKM. The CDR3 contains 16 residues, cysteine and phenylalanine counted. The only DNA kept is the CDR3, 48 bases in frame from the first base. The germline V and J ends show losses of 7 bases and 1 base respectively, and no gene match explains 9 bases of the junction.

The TCR comes from a human donor who donated a stem cell graft to a child with acute lymphoblastic leukemia. The sequenced sample was PBMCs from the stem cell graft donor, obtained from the stem cell graft. Recombination linked TRBV28 to TRBJ2-5, and TRBD2 aligns with 10 junction nucleotides. The CDR3 protein: CASKRLAGVFQETQYF. The DNA is as follows: TGTGCCAGCAAAAGGCTAGCGGGGGTTTTCCAAGAGACCCAGTACTTC.